Presented here are 13 T cell receptor beta chains from one specimen sequenced in a study of Tregs in tolerant kidney transplant recipients. Related graft donors supplied nonmyeloablative bone marrow transplants, and mixed chimerism was transient. The method was immunoSEQ multiplex PCR; TCRdb's version includes in-frame clones alone and lacks a portion of them. The sample lists around 86,000 clones, 91% seen once, with more than 1.5% in the top ten. Sequencing used CD4+ T cells from blood (PBMCs), obtained 24 months after the transplant. All receptors derive from a human patient who received a combined kidney and bone marrow transplant. Part of the T cells may come from the graft donor.

This chain uses TRBV9 with TRBJ1-3; no firm D call. Trimming pared 0 bases from V and 4 bases from J, leaving 8 bases between. This CDR3 has 14 amino acids. Per germline, CDR1 SGDLS and CDR2 YYNGEE. The CDR3 DNA is TGTGCCAGCAGCGTAGGGCGCGGAGGAAACACCATATATTTT. Translating gives CASSVGRGGNTIYF.

The chain joins TRBV7-2 to TRBJ1-2; TRBD1 matches 8 bases. Germline V lookup: CDR1 SGHTA, CDR2 FQGNSA. After removal of 3 bases from V and 4 bases from J, the junction contained 7 bases not matched to a gene. The CDR3 has 15 amino acids. CDR3 nucleotides: TGTGCCAGCAGCTTTGGTCAGGGGGCCCTCTATGGCTACACCTTC. It translates to CASSFGQGALYGYTF.

The chain recombines TRBV29-1 with TRBJ2-1; 11 positions agree with TRBD1. Germline V gene lookup returns CDR1 SQVTM and CDR2 ANQGSEA. This CDR3 has 12 amino acids. DNA for the CDR3: TGCAGAGGACAGGGGGCGGACAATGAGCAGTTCTTC. Encoded protein: CRGQGADNEQFF.

J is TRBJ2-3 and V is TRBV5-5; 10 bases are shared with TRBD1. From germline, CDR1 is SGHKS and CDR2 YYEKEE (reference sequence). Unmatched junction bases numbered 13, after V lost 4 bases and J lost 8 bases. This CDR3 is built from 16 residues. CDR3 nucleotides: TGTGCCAGCAGCCGGGACAGGGGAATCAGCTTAGGTACGCAGTATTTT. Encoded protein: CASSRDRGISLGTQYF.

The gene calls are TRBV19 and TRBJ2-7; no reliable D call. Germline V gene data show CDR1 as LNHDA and CDR2 as SQIVND (reference sequence). V was cut by 5 bases and J by 2 bases, with 7 bases left in between. This CDR3 comprises 12 residues. CDR3 region: CASSVRAYEQYF. For the CDR3, the DNA is TGTGCCAGTAGTGTCCGGGCCTACGAGCAGTACTTC.

J is TRBJ2-1 and V is TRBV13; D might be TRBD1 (6 bases). CDR1 PRHDT and CDR2 FYEKMQ come from the germline V gene (reference sequence). With 6 bases removed from V and 4 bases from J, the gap between germline ends came to 13 bases. The CDR3 runs to 14 residues. The CDR3 DNA follows: TGTGCCAGCAGAAAACAGGGTCCTTACAATGAGCAGTTCTTC. Its protein is CASRKQGPYNEQFF.

The genes are TRBV16 and TRBJ1-6; no clear D. There are 13 residues in the CDR3. V lost 0 bases and J 7 bases, leaving 4 bases between the germline ends. Germline-derived CDR1 and CDR2 are KGHSY and FQNENV. CDR3 sequence: CASSQSINSPLHF. The CDR3 nucleotides read TGTGCCAGCAGCCAATCCATCAATTCACCCCTCCACTTT. Supplemented by reference TRBV16 and TRBJ1-6, the full variable domain reads GEEVAQTPKHLVRGEGQKAKLYCAPIKGHSYVFWYQQVLKNEFKFLISFQNENVFDETGMPKERFSAKCLPNSPCSLEIQATKLEDSAVYFCASSQSINSPLHFGNGTRLTVT.

This chain joins TRBV4-2 and TRBJ2-4; 12 bases agree with TRBD2. Trimming at V came to 1 base and at J to 10 bases, leaving 11 bases not matched to a gene. CDR3 length equals 17 residues. Looked up from germline, CDR1 is LGHNA and CDR2 is YNFKEQ. DNA for the CDR3: TGTGCCAGCAGCCAAGGGCCTAGCGGGAGGGCTCTACCTATTCAGTACTTC. As protein: CASSQGPSGRALPIQYF.

The genes are TRBV11-2 and TRBJ2-3, with 8 bases lining up with TRBD2. The V and J ends lost 5 bases and 0 bases, in that order; junction bases with no gene match: 4. This CDR3 comprises 15 residues. Germline CDR1 is SGHAT and CDR2 is FQNNGV. The chain's CDR3 is CASSRAGGSTDTQYF. For the CDR3, the DNA is TGTGCCAGCAGCCGGGCGGGGGGAAGCACAGATACGCAGTATTTT.

This clone was counted once. This chain joins TRBV28 and TRBJ2-4; D is unresolved. Germline CDR1 and CDR2: MDHEN and SYDVKM. The CDR3 has 17 amino acids. V dropped 3 bases and J dropped 0 bases, with 15 bases sitting between them. In DNA form, the CDR3 reads TGTGCCAGCAGTTTCGCCCGACCGAGGCTAGCCAAAAACATTCAGTACTTC. It is translated as CASSFARPRLAKNIQYF.

This rearrangement joins TRBV7-2 to TRBJ2-3, with TRBD1 matching 9 bases. V lost 5 bases to trimming and J lost 6 bases; unmatched junction nucleotides: 6. The length of the CDR3 is 14 residues. Germline V gene lookup returns CDR1 SGHTA and CDR2 FQGNSA. The CDR3 bases are TGTGCCAGCAGCCCCGGACAGGGGAGGGATACGCAGTATTTT. Translating gives CASSPGQGRDTQYF.

J is TRBJ1-5 and V is TRBV19; TRBD1 aligns across 7 bases. CDR1 and CDR2 from the germline V gene are LNHDA and SQIVND (reference sequence). The CDR3 spans 16 residues. The J segment lost 3 bases and the V segment lost 7 bases, leaving 12 bases of the junction unmatched. CDR3 nucleotides: TGTGCCAGTATCAAGACAACAGGGGTAAACAATCAGCCCCAGCATTTT. The encoded protein is CASIKTTGVNNQPQHF.

This chain connects TRBV5-4 to TRBJ1-2; 10 bases line up with TRBD1. Germline V gene lookup returns CDR1 SGHNT and CDR2 YYREEE (reference sequence). The CDR3 sequence is 18 residues long. After removal of 2 bases from V and 3 bases from J, the junction contained 13 bases not matched to a gene. The CDR3 sequence: CASSFHWDRGRFDYGYTF. CDR3 nucleotide sequence: TGTGCCAGCAGCTTTCATTGGGACAGGGGTCGTTTCGACTATGGCTACACCTTC.